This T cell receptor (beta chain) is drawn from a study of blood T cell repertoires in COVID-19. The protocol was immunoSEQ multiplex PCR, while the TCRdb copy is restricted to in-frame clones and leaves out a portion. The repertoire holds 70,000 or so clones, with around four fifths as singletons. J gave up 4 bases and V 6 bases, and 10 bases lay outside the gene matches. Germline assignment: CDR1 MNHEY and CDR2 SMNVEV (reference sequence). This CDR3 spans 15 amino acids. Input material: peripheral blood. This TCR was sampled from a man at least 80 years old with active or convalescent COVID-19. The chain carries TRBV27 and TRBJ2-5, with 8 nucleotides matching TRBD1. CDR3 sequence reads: CASSRGQGPTETQYF. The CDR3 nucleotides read TGTGCCAGCAGCCGCGGACAGGGTCCCACAGAGACCCAGTACTTC.